A single sample gave rise to the 11 T cell receptor beta chains below, sequenced in a study of T-cell reconstitution after alpha-beta-depleted transplantation in children. Unique molecular identifiers were incorporated during preparation of the TCRbeta library. TCRdb reanalysed the PCR reads using MiXCR and keeps one entry per CDR3 protein. The table lists about 400,000 distinct CDR3 sequences, 15% to 20% of them singletons. This sample comprised PBMCs, mostly from graft donor cells, obtained 360 days after TCRalphabeta/CD19-depleted stem cell transplant. These receptors all stem from a boy less than two years old who had a stem cell transplant for Wiskott-Aldrich syndrome, so the T cells may come from the graft donor.

This clonotype was recorded many times. This chain joins TRBV19 and TRBJ1-2; D uncertain. This CDR3 is built from 14 residues. Germline V gives CDR1 LNHDA, CDR2 SQIVND (reference sequence). Trimming left V 5 bases short and J 5 bases short, with 15 bases between. This CDR3 is CASSYALRGYGYTF. The CDR3 nucleotides are TGTGCCAGTAGTTACGCCCTTCGGGGTTATGGCTACACCTTC. Drawing the rest from reference TRBV19 and TRBJ1-2, the complete variable domain is DGGITQSPKYLFRKEGQNVTLSCEQNLNHDAMYWYRQDPGQGLRLIYYSQIVNDFQKGDIAEGYSVSREKKESFPLTVTSAQKNPTAFYLCASSYALRGYGYTFGSGTRLTVV.

This clonotype was observed a handful of times. The V and J genes are TRBV24-1 and TRBJ2-3, with TRBD2 matching over 14 bases. Looked up from germline, CDR1 is KGHDR and CDR2 is SFDVKD. With 3 bases clipped from V and 0 bases from J, the junction kept 4 bases outside the gene matches. This CDR3 has 18 residues. This chain's CDR3 is CATSDPGLAGGSTDTQYF. The CDR3 nucleotides are TGTGCCACCAGTGATCCTGGACTAGCGGGGGGTAGCACAGATACGCAGTATTTT.

This clonotype came up a few times. This chain links TRBV12-3 or TRBV12-4 with TRBJ2-7, with TRBD2 matching 8 bases. CDR3 length: 13 amino acids. J gave up 7 bases and V 1 base, and 3 bases lay outside the gene matches. The CDR3 sequence is CASSLEGLGEQYF. The DNA for the CDR3 is TGTGCCAGCAGTTTAGAGGGACTAGGGGAGCAGTACTTC.

The table lists this clonotype with a count of one. This chain uses TRBV3-1 with TRBJ2-1; D is undetermined. CDR3 length equals 16 residues. CDR1 and CDR2 from the germline V gene are LGHDT and YNNKEL (reference sequence). The V end lost 3 bases, the J end lost 7 bases, and 19 bases lay between the germline ends. DNA for the CDR3: TGTGCCAGCAGCCATGCCCGACCCCCCACAAGGAATGAGCAGTTCTTC. Translation: CASSHARPPTRNEQFF.

This clonotype was seen only a few times. The CDR3 DNA reads as TGTGCCAGCAGCTTTCCACGGACAGGAAACACAGATACGCAGTATTTT. The encoded protein is CASSFPRTGNTDTQYF. V is TRBV7-2 and J is TRBJ2-3; TRBD1 agrees at 7 bases. V lost 3 bases and J lost 2; bases outside the gene matches: 8. CDR1 is SGHTA and CDR2 is FQGNSA in the germline V gene. This CDR3 has 16 amino acids.

V gene TRBV12-3 or TRBV12-4 combines with J gene TRBJ2-5, with 7 bases aligning to TRBD2. Losses at the gene ends were 3 bases for V and 2 bases for J; bases not matched to a gene: 3. The CDR3 extends over 14 amino acids. CDR3 sequence (DNA): TGTGCCAGCAGTTTTCGGACTAGTCAAGAGACCCAGTACTTC. Its protein is CASSFRTSQETQYF.

This clonotype was recorded many times. The rearrangement joins TRBV29-1 to TRBJ2-7; D not resolved. The V end was cut by 4 bases, the J end by 6 bases, with 4 bases between. The length of the CDR3 is 9 residues. CDR1 SQVTM and CDR2 ANQGSEA come from the germline V gene. The CDR3, as DNA: TGCAGCGTTGGTGTCGAGCAGTACTTC. Protein sequence: CSVGVEQYF.

A few counts support this clonotype. Here the CDR3 reads CASSPFQGTASYEQYF. CDR3 DNA: TGCGCCAGCAGCCCCTTCCAGGGGACAGCTTCCTACGAGCAGTACTTC. The rearrangement links TRBV5-1 to TRBJ2-7; 7 bases match TRBD1. Germline V gives CDR1 SGHRS, CDR2 YFSETQ. J gave up 1 base and V 4 bases, and 11 bases lay outside the gene matches. This CDR3 has 16 residues.

This clonotype occurred a few times. The rearrangement uses TRBV5-1 and TRBJ2-1; 11 bases align to TRBD2. V was clipped by 0 bases and J by 9 bases; unmatched bases: 8. The CDR3 has 16 residues. Germline lookup yields CDR1 SGHRS and CDR2 YFSETQ. The CDR3 loop is CASSLAPLAGAAEQFF. DNA for the CDR3: TGCGCCAGCAGCTTGGCCCCACTAGCGGGAGCGGCTGAGCAGTTCTTC.

This clonotype was detected many times. This rearrangement joins TRBV10-3 to TRBJ2-7; no firm D call. V lost 2 bases to trimming and J lost 6 bases, with 11 bases between them. CDR1 is ENHRY and CDR2 is SYGVKD in the germline V gene. CDR3 length: 13 amino acids. The CDR3 nucleotides read TGTGCCATCAGTGAGCCACTGCCCCCCGAGCAGTACTTC. This gives the protein CAISEPLPPEQYF.

J is TRBJ2-5 and V is TRBV5-8, with 7 bases matching TRBD2. The CDR3 length is 14 residues. After removal of 0 bases from V and 5 bases from J, the junction contained 4 bases not matched to a gene. CDR1 SGHTS and CDR2 YDEGEE come from the germline V gene. CDR3: CASSLAGTTETQYF. The CDR3, as DNA: TGTGCCAGCAGCTTGGCCGGGACTACGGAGACCCAGTACTTC.